A selection of T cell receptor beta chains follows, all from one sample in a study of blood T cell repertoires in COVID-19. Sequencing was performed with immunoSEQ multiplex PCR; in TCRdb, only in-frame clones are kept and a portion is missing. Of some 150,000 clones in the sample, around 87% were seen once. Material for sequencing was peripheral blood. The receptors shown here come from a man aged 18 to 29 with active or convalescent COVID-19. CDR3s include the opening cysteine and the closing phenylalanine or tryptophan. Each record gives: J gene, clone size, V gene, D gene, CDR3 protein, CDR3 DNA. D genes are given only for firm matches. Not all rows give a size; the values are once, few, many and, for expanded clones, a class.

TRBJ2-1	.	TRBV5-1	.	CASSLDGPYNEQFF	TGCGCCAGCAGCTTGGATGGGCCCTACAATGAGCAGTTCTTC
TRBJ2-1	.	TRBV7-9	.	CASSATGTYNEQFF	TGTGCCAGCAGCGCGACGGGTACCTACAATGAGCAGTTCTTC
TRBJ2-4	.	TRBV7-2	.	CASSLGPLVDIQYF	TGTGCCAGCAGCTTAGGGCCTCTAGTTGACATTCAGTACTTC
TRBJ2-3	few	TRBV2	.	CAGSRTQGRDTQYF	TGTGCCGGAAGTCGGACCCAGGGCCGAGATACGCAGTATTTT
TRBJ1-1	.	TRBV28	.	CASSEYNSGLNTEAFF	TGTGCCAGCAGTGAGTATAACTCAGGATTGAACACTGAAGCTTTCTTT
TRBJ1-1	.	TRBV4-2	TRBD1	CASSLGTGLNTEAFF	TGTGCCAGCAGCCTCGGGACAGGACTGAACACTGAAGCTTTCTTT
TRBJ2-7	.	TRBV9	TRBD2	CASSRLAGGQSTYEQYF	TGTGCCAGCAGTCGACTAGCGGGAGGACAATCCACCTACGAGCAGTACTTC
TRBJ1-5	.	TRBV28	.	CASSYGASNQPQHF	TGTGCCAGCAGTTACGGTGCTAGCAATCAGCCCCAGCATTTT
TRBJ2-5	.	TRBV18	TRBD2	CASSPQLAGLISQETQYF	TGTGCCAGCTCACCACAATTAGCGGGCTTAATCTCACAAGAGACCCAGTACTTC
TRBJ2-7	.	TRBV30	TRBD2	CAFTGSGRWDEQYF	TGTGCCTTCACGGGTAGCGGGAGATGGGACGAGCAGTACTTC
TRBJ2-3	.	TRBV5-6	.	CASSSTASTDTQYF	TGTGCCAGCAGCTCGACAGCCAGCACAGATACGCAGTATTTT
TRBJ1-1	.	TRBV28	.	CASSSMRGGSTEAFF	TGTGCCAGCAGTTCCATGAGGGGCGGGAGCACTGAAGCTTTCTTT
TRBJ2-3	.	TRBV7-3	TRBD2	CASSFGLADTQYF	TGTGCCAGCAGCTTTGGACTAGCGGATACGCAGTATTTT
TRBJ1-5	.	TRBV4-1	.	CASSLSAQGSQPQHF	TGCGCCAGCAGCCTGTCAGCTCAGGGATCTCAGCCCCAGCATTTT
TRBJ1-6	.	TRBV3-1/TRBV3-2	.	CASSRSPTESSYNSPLHF	TGTGCCAGCAGCCGAAGCCCCACGGAGAGCTCCTATAATTCACCCCTCCACTTT
TRBJ1-1	.	TRBV5-1	.	CASSSGSSGMNTEAFF	TGCGCCAGCAGCTCAGGATCCTCGGGGATGAACACTGAAGCTTTCTTT
TRBJ2-5	.	TRBV9	TRBD1	CASSVGDRGNVETQYF	TGTGCCAGCAGCGTAGGTGACAGGGGGAATGTAGAGACCCAGTACTTC
TRBJ2-3	.	TRBV13	TRBD2	CASSPPSGRVGDTQYF	TGTGCCAGCAGCCCTCCTAGCGGGAGGGTGGGAGATACGCAGTATTTT
TRBJ1-2	once	TRBV6-4	TRBD1	CASRAGDRGDPNYGYTF	TGTGCCAGCAGGGCGGGGGACAGGGGAGATCCTAACTATGGCTACACCTTC
TRBJ2-7	.	TRBV7-8	TRBD2	CASSLDPSGLVSSYEQYF	TGTGCCAGCAGCTTAGACCCTAGCGGTTTGGTAAGCTCCTACGAGCAGTACTTC
TRBJ1-2	.	TRBV28	.	CASSLLTGDYGYTF	TGTGCCAGCAGTTTATTAACAGGCGACTATGGCTACACCTTC
TRBJ1-2	.	TRBV15	TRBD1	CATSEEGDRSYGYTF	TGTGCCACCTCCGAGGAGGGGGACAGGAGCTATGGCTACACCTTC
TRBJ1-2	.	TRBV5-1	.	CASSLDGYRELEYGYTF	TGCGCCAGCAGCTTGGATGGTTACAGGGAACTAGAATATGGCTACACCTTC
TRBJ1-3	.	TRBV10-2	.	CASSDPVSSGNTIYF	TGCGCCAGCAGTGATCCGGTTAGCTCTGGAAACACCATATATTTT
TRBJ1-2	.	TRBV6-5	.	CASSYSPQGSGYTF	TGTGCCAGCAGTTACTCGCCGCAGGGGAGCGGCTACACCTTC
TRBJ2-2	few	TRBV5-6	TRBD2	CASSLGLAGATGELFF	TGTGCCAGCAGCCTGGGGCTAGCGGGAGCTACCGGGGAGCTGTTTTTT
TRBJ2-7	.	TRBV11-3	.	CASSIRDTFFSYEQYF	TGTGCCAGCAGCATCCGGGACACCTTTTTCTCCTACGAGCAGTACTTC
TRBJ1-5	.	TRBV19	TRBD1	CASSPRGAQNQPQHF	TGTGCCAGTAGTCCCAGGGGGGCACAAAATCAGCCCCAGCATTTT
TRBJ2-5	.	TRBV24-1	TRBD1	CATSNSGTGGPQETQYF	TGTGCCACCAGTAACTCCGGGACAGGGGGGCCCCAAGAGACCCAGTACTTC
TRBJ1-2	.	TRBV7-9	.	CASSLGTEGYGYTF	TGTGCCAGCAGCTTAGGGACAGAAGGCTATGGCTACACCTTC
TRBJ1-6	.	TRBV28	TRBD1	CASSPPLRQGWGSPLHF	TGTGCCAGCAGTCCCCCCCTGCGACAGGGCTGGGGATCACCCCTCCACTTT
TRBJ2-1	.	TRBV5-1	TRBD1	CASSLHRGEQFF	TGCGCCAGCAGCCTTCACAGGGGAGAGCAGTTCTTC
TRBJ1-5	.	TRBV24-1	.	CATSDSPNQPQHF	TGTGCCACCAGTGATTCCCCTAATCAGCCCCAGCATTTT
TRBJ2-1	.	TRBV27	.	CASSSTGDAYNEQFF	TGTGCCAGCAGTTCGACCGGGGATGCCTACAATGAGCAGTTCTTC
TRBJ2-1	.	TRBV11-2	TRBD2	CASSLSGTSGSRGEQFF	TGTGCCAGCAGCTTATCCGGGACTAGCGGGAGTAGGGGTGAGCAGTTCTTC
TRBJ2-1	.	TRBV20-1	TRBD2	CSASNPSGGYNEQFF	TGCAGTGCTAGTAATCCTAGCGGGGGCTACAATGAGCAGTTCTTC
TRBJ2-1	.	TRBV3-1/TRBV3-2	TRBD2	CASSQGLAAYNEQFF	TGTGCCAGCAGCCAGGGACTAGCTGCGTACAATGAGCAGTTCTTC
TRBJ2-7	.	TRBV2	TRBD1	CASTSQGARDEQYF	TGTGCCAGCACCTCACAGGGGGCGCGCGACGAGCAGTACTTC